A single sample gave rise to the 15 T cell receptor beta chains below, sequenced in a study of Graves' ophthalmopathy and Graves' hyperthyroidism. RNA served as the template for amplifying TCR beta CDR3 regions. Second-round multiplex PCR followed a first-round RT-PCR using HTBI primers. TCRdb called the multiplex PCR reads again in MiXCR, with one record for every CDR3 protein. The table lists about 740,000 distinct CDR3 sequences, 40% of them singletons. Sequences were obtained from peripheral blood. The receptors come from an adult man with Graves' ophthalmopathy.

V usage is TRBV7-9 and J usage is TRBJ2-2, with D tentatively TRBD2 (6 bases). Trimming shortened V by 5 bases and J by 7 bases, and 11 bases separated the two germline ends. Germline lookup yields CDR1 SEHNR and CDR2 FQNEAQ (reference sequence). The CDR3 extends over 13 amino acids. CDR3 sequence: CASSIKEGGELFF. CDR3 sequence (DNA): TGTGCCAGCAGCATCAAGGAGGGCGGGGAGCTGTTTTTT.

V usage is TRBV20-1 and J usage is TRBJ1-2; weak D call: TRBD1 (6 bases). Trimming stripped 0 bases from V and 0 bases from J, with 20 bases between. Germline V gives CDR1 DFQATT, CDR2 SNEGSKA (reference sequence). The CDR3 has 18 amino acids. The CDR3 DNA reads TGCAGTGCTAGAGACGCGGATGGACAGTCGGTTTCTAACTATGGCTACACCTTC. It translates to CSARDADGQSVSNYGYTF.

The CDR3 sequence: CASSLLGKAARQKNEKLFF. The CDR3 DNA sequence: TGTGCCAGCAGCTTATTAGGGAAGGCAGCCCGTCAGAAAAATGAAAAACTGTTTTTT. The V and J genes are TRBV7-2 and TRBJ1-4; D not certain. CDR1 and CDR2 from the germline V gene are SGHTA and FQGNSA. The CDR3 is made up of 19 amino acids. Trimming shortened V by 2 bases and J by 5 bases, and 24 bases separated the two germline ends.

This CDR3 is CASSIAGFYGYTF. The CDR3 region has the DNA TGTGCCAGTAGTATAGCGGGTTTCTATGGCTACACCTTC. The rearrangement links TRBV19 to TRBJ1-2; D not certain. Between the trimmed V and J ends, which lost 1 base and 4 bases, there was a span of 7 bases. Per germline, CDR1 LNHDA and CDR2 SQIVND (reference sequence). The CDR3 totals 13 residues.

In regard to this clonotype: A much larger clone sits a single nucleotide away, making a read error possible. V and J are TRBV7-3 and TRBJ1-2, with TRBD1 matching 12 bases. The germline gives CDR1 SGHTA, CDR2 FQGTGA. With 8 bases clipped from V and 6 bases from J, the junction kept 10 bases outside the gene matches. The CDR3 contains 15 residues. The CDR3 nucleotides are TGTGCCAGCGGCACATCCGGGACAGGGGGCAATGGCTACACCTTC. Its translation is CASGTSGTGGNGYTF. Supplemented by reference TRBV7-3 and TRBJ1-2, the full variable domain reads GAGVSQTPSNKVTEKGKYVELRCDPISGHTALYWYRQSLGQGPEFLIYFQGTGAADDSGLPNDRFFAVRPEGSVSTLKIQRTERGDSAVYLCASGTSGTGGNGYTFGSGTRLTVV.

This clonotype was picked up many times. In nucleotides, the CDR3 is TGTGCCAGCAGCCTTGAGGGACTAGCGAACGAGCAGTACTTC. Protein product: CASSLEGLANEQYF. The V call is TRBV7-2, the J call TRBJ2-7; 10 bases map to TRBD2. The germline gives CDR1 SGHTA, CDR2 FQGNSA. V shed 5 bases, J shed 5 bases, and the junction held 6 bases outside the gene matches. CDR3 size: 14 residues.

This clonotype turned up a few times. The rearrangement uses TRBV7-2 and TRBJ2-3, with 9 nucleotides matching TRBD1. V was clipped by 5 bases and J by 6 bases; unmatched bases: 9. Germline V lookup: CDR1 SGHTA, CDR2 FQGNSA. The length of the CDR3 is 15 residues. CDR3 nucleotide sequence: TGTGCCAGCAGCCCCTCGGGGACAGGGATGGATACGCAGTATTTT. Amino acid sequence: CASSPSGTGMDTQYF.

Regarding this clonotype: Its ends do not fully match the called genes, so a read error is possible. The chain carries TRBV7-3 and TRBJ1-1; the match to TRBD1 covers 9 bases. The germline V gene encodes CDR1 SGHTA and CDR2 FQGTGA. The CDR3 covers 19 residues. The CDR3 DNA follows: TGTGCCAGCAGCTCATTTATGGACAGGGGAGGCGGAGAGAACACTGAAGCTTCCTTT. Its protein is CASSSFMDRGGGENTEASF.

This clonotype was detected only a few times. The V call is TRBV2, the J call TRBJ2-7; a possible D gene is TRBD2 (6 bases). This CDR3 contains 15 residues. V lost 3 bases, J lost 6 bases, and 18 bases lay in between. CDR1 is SNHLY and CDR2 is FYNNEI in the germline V gene. The CDR3 loop is CASSEHSGVFGEQYF. DNA of the CDR3: TGTGCCAGCAGTGAGCACTCGGGGGTATTCGGCGAGCAGTACTTC.

This clonotype was seen ten or more times. The gene calls are TRBV10-3 and TRBJ1-1; D uncertain. V was pared by 10 bases and J by 4 bases, with 19 bases between. Germline CDR1 and CDR2: ENHRY and SYGVKD. CDR3 length: 14 amino acids. CDR3 in amino acids: CASSENSPVTEAFF. The DNA of the CDR3 is TGTGCCAGCAGCGAAAACAGTCCCGTCACTGAAGCTTTCTTT.

J is TRBJ1-2 and V is TRBV27; D gene uncertain. The germline CDR1 and CDR2 sequences are MNHEY and SMNVEV (reference sequence). The V gene lost 6 bases and the J gene lost 4 bases, with 21 bases spanning the gap. This CDR3 has 16 amino acids. The CDR3 DNA follows: TGTGCCAGCAGCCCCGGACTCTTTTCCCACTCCTATGGCTACACCTTC. Protein product: CASSPGLFSHSYGYTF.

This clonotype occurred many times. The gene calls are TRBV7-9 and TRBJ2-2; D is unclear. The V end lost 5 bases, the J end lost 6 bases, and 16 bases lay between the germline ends. The CDR3 loop spans 15 amino acids. In germline, CDR1 is SEHNR, CDR2 FQNEAQ (reference sequence). CDR3 loop: CASSLGLVEAGELFF. CDR3 coding DNA: TGTGCCAGCAGCCTAGGCTTGGTTGAAGCCGGGGAGCTGTTTTTT.

In the case of this clonotype: A read error may produce the germline difference seen at one junction end. The chain couples TRBV10-3 to TRBJ1-1, with 7 positions matching TRBD1. Germline CDR1 is ENHRY and CDR2 is SYGVKD. The CDR3 runs to 13 residues. Written as DNA, the CDR3 is TGTGCCACCAGTGACCCCGGGACAGATGACGCTTTCTTT. Its protein product is CATSDPGTDDAFF.

This clonotype has a single count. The chain recombines TRBV25-1 with TRBJ2-2; D not certain. Looked up from germline, CDR1 is MGHDK and CDR2 is SYGVNS. This CDR3 is built from 16 residues. The ends were cut back, 5 bases at V and 0 bases at J, with 13 bases in the middle. CDR3 region: CASSLDYNSNTGELFF. The CDR3 DNA reads TGTGCCAGCAGTTTGGATTATAATTCGAACACCGGGGAGCTGTTTTTT.

The chain joins TRBV7-9 to TRBJ2-2; 9 bases are shared with TRBD2. The germline V gene has CDR1 SEHNR and CDR2 FQNEAQ (reference sequence). The CDR3 totals 15 residues. The V and J ends lost 5 bases and 3 bases, in that order; junction bases with no gene match: 4. CDR3 nucleotide sequence: TGTGCCAGCAGCGGGACTAGCCTTGACACCGGGGAGCTGTTTTTT. It yields the protein CASSGTSLDTGELFF.